This TCR beta chain was sequenced for a study of cytomegalovirus exposure and HLA in healthy donors. This clone was observed once. 60 Vbeta and 13 Jbeta primers were used in PCR. Some clones are missing from TCRdb's copy, which holds only in-frame ones; the method was immunoSEQ multiplex PCR. The sample carries roughly 110,000 clones, 73% recorded once. The CDR3 contains 13 residues. Between the trimmed V and J ends, which lost 7 bases and 7 bases, there was a span of 14 bases. Germline V gene lookup returns CDR1 MDHEN and CDR2 SYDVKM. V is TRBV28 and J is TRBJ2-1; TRBD1 is a possible D gene (5 bases). What was sequenced was PBMCs. The sequence was collected from a man aged 30 to 39 in good health and CMV-seronegative. In DNA, the CDR3 is TGTGCCAGCACCTCCAGGGTTGGGAATGAGCAGTTCTTC. Its protein product is CASTSRVGNEQFF.